The rows below give T cell receptor beta chains drawn from one sample of a study of blood T cell repertoires in COVID-19. Only in-frame clones appear in the TCRdb table, and some are missing; sequencing was by immunoSEQ multiplex PCR. The data hold about 190,000 clones, with roughly 80% observed a single time. The material sequenced was peripheral blood. The receptors were sampled from a woman aged 50 to 65 with acute or convalescent COVID-19. The CDR3 runs from the conserved cysteine through the conserved F or W. Fields, in order: V gene, D gene, clone size, J gene, CDR3 DNA, CDR3 protein. The D gene is left open where the match is weak. Clone size is given for some rows only: seen once, a few or many times, or a class if the clone is expanded.

V gene: TRBV28
D gene: .
clone size: .
J gene: TRBJ1-1
CDR3 DNA: TGTGCCAGCAGTTCCCCCGGCGTGACGAGGGACACTGAAGCTTTCTTT
CDR3 protein: CASSSPGVTRDTEAFF

V gene: TRBV5-6
D gene: TRBD2
clone size: few
J gene: TRBJ2-2
CDR3 DNA: TGTGCCAGCAGCCCCGAGACGGGACTAGCGGACATAACCGGGGAGCTGTTTTTT
CDR3 protein: CASSPETGLADITGELFF

V gene: TRBV15
D gene: TRBD2
clone size: .
J gene: TRBJ2-7
CDR3 DNA: TGTGCCACCAGCAGGGGACTGGGGAGGGGTCGAGACGAGCAGTACTTC
CDR3 protein: CATSRGLGRGRDEQYF

V gene: TRBV27
D gene: .
clone size: .
J gene: TRBJ1-2
CDR3 DNA: TGTGCCAGCCGCAGCTCCGGGGAGGGCTATGGCTACACCTTC
CDR3 protein: CASRSSGEGYGYTF

V gene: TRBV3-1/TRBV3-2
D gene: .
clone size: .
J gene: TRBJ2-3
CDR3 DNA: TGTGCCAGCAGCCCGAGGTTAGATACGCAGTATTTT
CDR3 protein: CASSPRLDTQYF

V gene: TRBV6-2/TRBV6-3
D gene: .
clone size: .
J gene: TRBJ2-3
CDR3 DNA: TGTGCCAGCAGTTATAGCGGTTCTAGCACAGATACGCAGTATTTT
CDR3 protein: CASSYSGSSTDTQYF

V gene: TRBV12-5
D gene: .
clone size: .
J gene: TRBJ2-1
CDR3 DNA: TGTGCTAGTGGTTTGGTAGTTGGAGGGGTGTATGAGCAGTTCTTC
CDR3 protein: CASGLVVGGVYEQFF

V gene: TRBV4-1
D gene: TRBD2
clone size: .
J gene: TRBJ2-7
CDR3 DNA: TGCGCCAGCAGCCAACTTGGACTAGCGGGAGTGTACGGCGAGCAGTACTTC
CDR3 protein: CASSQLGLAGVYGEQYF

V gene: TRBV6-1
D gene: TRBD2
clone size: .
J gene: TRBJ2-1
CDR3 DNA: TGTGCCAGCAGTGAAGAGGTCAGCGGGAGTTACAATGAGCAGTTCTTC
CDR3 protein: CASSEEVSGSYNEQFF

V gene: TRBV29-1
D gene: .
clone size: .
J gene: TRBJ2-1
CDR3 DNA: TGCAGCGTTCCCGGGACTAGGGGGCCCTACAATGAGCAGTTCTTC
CDR3 protein: CSVPGTRGPYNEQFF

V gene: TRBV9
D gene: .
clone size: few
J gene: TRBJ1-3
CDR3 DNA: TGTGCCAGCAGCGTAGGAAAGGGGTCGGGAAACACCATATATTTT
CDR3 protein: CASSVGKGSGNTIYF

V gene: TRBV6-5
D gene: TRBD1
clone size: .
J gene: TRBJ1-1
CDR3 DNA: TGTGCCAGCAGTCCGGGACAGGGGGCAGGAACTGAAGCTTTCTTT
CDR3 protein: CASSPGQGAGTEAFF

V gene: TRBV18
D gene: .
clone size: .
J gene: TRBJ2-7
CDR3 DNA: TGTGCCAGCTCACCACCAAAAGTGAGCGGGTTGGGCTCCTACGAGCAGTACTTC
CDR3 protein: CASSPPKVSGLGSYEQYF

V gene: TRBV7-9
D gene: TRBD2
clone size: .
J gene: TRBJ2-7
CDR3 DNA: TGTGCCAGCAGCTTAGTGGGGACTAGCGGGAGGCCCGAGCAGTACTTC
CDR3 protein: CASSLVGTSGRPEQYF

V gene: TRBV19
D gene: TRBD2
clone size: few
J gene: TRBJ2-5
CDR3 DNA: TGTGCCAGTAGTTTTTCTCGCGGGACTACCAGGGAGACCCAGTACTTC
CDR3 protein: CASSFSRGTTRETQYF

V gene: TRBV28
D gene: .
clone size: .
J gene: TRBJ2-5
CDR3 DNA: TGTGCCAGCAGTGCCCAGGGGAAGGAGACCCAGTACTTC
CDR3 protein: CASSAQGKETQYF

V gene: TRBV27
D gene: .
clone size: .
J gene: TRBJ1-1
CDR3 DNA: TGTGCCAGCAGCACAGGGAACACTGAAGCTTTCTTT
CDR3 protein: CASSTGNTEAFF

V gene: TRBV18
D gene: .
clone size: .
J gene: TRBJ1-1
CDR3 DNA: TGTGCCAGCTCCGTCGTAAGAGGGGGCACTGAAGCTTTCTTT
CDR3 protein: CASSVVRGGTEAFF

V gene: TRBV7-2
D gene: .
clone size: .
J gene: TRBJ2-7
CDR3 DNA: TGTGCCAGCAGCATAGACAGGACCTACGAGCAGTACTTC
CDR3 protein: CASSIDRTYEQYF

V gene: TRBV19
D gene: TRBD1
clone size: .
J gene: TRBJ1-2
CDR3 DNA: TGTGCCAGTAGACCCCCGGGACAGCCTTTTTGGGGCTACACCTTC
CDR3 protein: CASRPPGQPFWGYTF

V gene: TRBV28
D gene: .
clone size: .
J gene: TRBJ1-2
CDR3 DNA: TGTGCCAGCAGGCGACCAGGGACTAGTAATGGCTACACCTTC
CDR3 protein: CASRRPGTSNGYTF

V gene: TRBV5-6
D gene: TRBD2
clone size: .
J gene: TRBJ2-2
CDR3 DNA: TGTGCCAGCAGCTTAGGCAGCGGGGCCTTCCAAGCTGGGGAGCTGTTTTTT
CDR3 protein: CASSLGSGAFQAGELFF

V gene: TRBV6-6
D gene: TRBD2
clone size: .
J gene: TRBJ2-1
CDR3 DNA: TGTGCCAGCAGTTACGAGCGGACTAGCGGATTTAATGAGCAGTTCTTC
CDR3 protein: CASSYERTSGFNEQFF

V gene: TRBV27
D gene: TRBD1
clone size: .
J gene: TRBJ2-7
CDR3 DNA: TGTGCCAGCAGCCTAAATGGACAGGGCTACGAGCAGTACTTC
CDR3 protein: CASSLNGQGYEQYF

V gene: TRBV6-2/TRBV6-3
D gene: TRBD2
clone size: .
J gene: TRBJ2-1
CDR3 DNA: TGTGCCAGCAGTTACTCGATTAGCGGGAGCTATGAGCAGTTCTTC
CDR3 protein: CASSYSISGSYEQFF

V gene: TRBV12-3/TRBV12-4
D gene: TRBD1
clone size: once
J gene: TRBJ1-1
CDR3 DNA: TGTGCCAGCAGCTCCGGGACAGCGATCGGGGCTTTCTTT
CDR3 protein: CASSSGTAIGAFF

V gene: TRBV27
D gene: TRBD2
clone size: once
J gene: TRBJ2-2
CDR3 DNA: TGTGCCAGCAGTCCCCGCCCTTGGACTAGCGGGAACACCGGGGAGCTGTTTTTT
CDR3 protein: CASSPRPWTSGNTGELFF

V gene: TRBV13
D gene: TRBD1
clone size: .
J gene: TRBJ2-3
CDR3 DNA: TGTGCCAGCAGCCTTCGGACAGGGAAAGGCACAGATACGCAGTATTTT
CDR3 protein: CASSLRTGKGTDTQYF

V gene: TRBV7-8
D gene: TRBD1
clone size: .
J gene: TRBJ1-1
CDR3 DNA: TGTGCCAGCAGCCCGTTCACAGGGGAGAACACTGAAGCTTTCTTT
CDR3 protein: CASSPFTGENTEAFF

V gene: TRBV6-1
D gene: .
clone size: .
J gene: TRBJ1-5
CDR3 DNA: TGTGCCAGCAGTGACCCCCCTAGGCGTTCCAATCAGCCCCAGCATTTT
CDR3 protein: CASSDPPRRSNQPQHF

V gene: TRBV3-1/TRBV3-2
D gene: TRBD2
clone size: .
J gene: TRBJ2-1
CDR3 DNA: TGTGCCAGCAGCCAACGGACTAGCGGGGGGGTAGGGGAGCAGTTCTTC
CDR3 protein: CASSQRTSGGVGEQFF

V gene: TRBV11-2
D gene: .
clone size: .
J gene: TRBJ1-5
CDR3 DNA: TGTGCCAGCAGCTCCCAGTATAGCAATCAGCCCCAGCATTTT
CDR3 protein: CASSSQYSNQPQHF

V gene: TRBV27
D gene: TRBD1
clone size: few
J gene: TRBJ1-2
CDR3 DNA: TGTGCCAGCAGTTTACTGGGACAGGGAAGGGGCTATGGCTACACCTTC
CDR3 protein: CASSLLGQGRGYGYTF

V gene: TRBV27
D gene: .
clone size: .
J gene: TRBJ2-2
CDR3 DNA: TGTGCCAGCCAGCTCAAACCCGGACTGAACACCGGGGAGCTGTTTTTT
CDR3 protein: CASQLKPGLNTGELFF

V gene: TRBV27
D gene: .
clone size: once
J gene: TRBJ2-7
CDR3 DNA: TGTGCCAGCAGTCCCGGGAATAGGGTCCGCTACGAGCAGTACTTC
CDR3 protein: CASSPGNRVRYEQYF

V gene: TRBV15
D gene: .
clone size: .
J gene: TRBJ1-2
CDR3 DNA: TGTGCCACCAGCAGATCCCTCGAAAACATAAGGGGTGGTGGCTACACCTTC
CDR3 protein: CATSRSLENIRGGGYTF

V gene: TRBV5-8
D gene: TRBD2
clone size: .
J gene: TRBJ2-1
CDR3 DNA: TGTGCCAGCAGCTTGGCCCAGACTAGCGGTTACAATGAGCAGTTCTTC
CDR3 protein: CASSLAQTSGYNEQFF

V gene: TRBV29-1
D gene: .
clone size: .
J gene: TRBJ2-7
CDR3 DNA: TGCAGCGTTGAAATACAATCTGGTCGTTACGAGCAGTACTTC
CDR3 protein: CSVEIQSGRYEQYF

V gene: TRBV6-5
D gene: TRBD1
clone size: .
J gene: TRBJ2-7
CDR3 DNA: TGTGCCAGCAGTAAAACAGGGGGCCCCTACGAGCAGTACTTC
CDR3 protein: CASSKTGGPYEQYF

V gene: TRBV4-1
D gene: TRBD1
clone size: .
J gene: TRBJ1-4
CDR3 DNA: TGCGCCAGCAGCCAATCCGGGACAGGAATCGAAAAACTGTTTTTT
CDR3 protein: CASSQSGTGIEKLFF

V gene: TRBV6-6
D gene: .
clone size: .
J gene: TRBJ1-2
CDR3 DNA: TGTGCCAGCAGTGCAGGAGGGGCCTATGGCTACACCTTC
CDR3 protein: CASSAGGAYGYTF

V gene: TRBV11-2
D gene: .
clone size: .
J gene: TRBJ2-1
CDR3 DNA: TGTGCCAGCAGCTCACAACCCGGGGGTAAATCCTACAATGAGCAGTTCTTC
CDR3 protein: CASSSQPGGKSYNEQFF

V gene: TRBV5-6
D gene: TRBD1
clone size: .
J gene: TRBJ2-1
CDR3 DNA: TGTGCCAGCAGTACCGGACAGGTCTACAATGAGCAGTTCTTC
CDR3 protein: CASSTGQVYNEQFF

V gene: TRBV5-5
D gene: TRBD1
clone size: .
J gene: TRBJ2-7
CDR3 DNA: TGTGCCAGCAGCCCCTGGACAGGGAACTCCTACGAGCAGTACTTC
CDR3 protein: CASSPWTGNSYEQYF

V gene: TRBV18
D gene: .
clone size: .
J gene: TRBJ1-2
CDR3 DNA: TGTGCCAGCTCACCCGCTAGGGCCCGGGAAAACTATGGCTACACCTTC
CDR3 protein: CASSPARARENYGYTF

V gene: TRBV11-2
D gene: TRBD1
clone size: .
J gene: TRBJ2-7
CDR3 DNA: TGTGCCAGCAGTGACAGGGGGCTCGACGAGCAGTACTTC
CDR3 protein: CASSDRGLDEQYF

V gene: TRBV18
D gene: TRBD2
clone size: .
J gene: TRBJ2-5
CDR3 DNA: TGTGCCAGCTCACCAGCGACTAGCGGTAACCAAGAGACCCAGTACTTC
CDR3 protein: CASSPATSGNQETQYF

V gene: TRBV5-1
D gene: .
clone size: once
J gene: TRBJ2-1
CDR3 DNA: TGCGCCAGCAGCTTGGACCCCCAAGGGCAGGGTTTAAATGAGCAGTTCTTC
CDR3 protein: CASSLDPQGQGLNEQFF

V gene: TRBV2
D gene: TRBD2
clone size: once
J gene: TRBJ2-7
CDR3 DNA: TGTGCCAGCAGACTAGCGGGGGCTCCAAAGTACTTC
CDR3 protein: CASRLAGAPKYF

V gene: TRBV6-2/TRBV6-3
D gene: .
clone size: .
J gene: TRBJ1-5
CDR3 DNA: TGTGCCAGCAGCCCTCAGGGTACTGCGAGGCAGCCCCAGCATTTT
CDR3 protein: CASSPQGTARQPQHF

V gene: TRBV6-5
D gene: TRBD1
clone size: .
J gene: TRBJ1-4
CDR3 DNA: TGTGCCAGCAGTCAAAACAGGGGGCCTAATGAAAAACTGTTTTTT
CDR3 protein: CASSQNRGPNEKLFF

V gene: TRBV25-1
D gene: TRBD2
clone size: .
J gene: TRBJ2-1
CDR3 DNA: TGTGCCAGCAATTTAGCGGGAATCGGTAATGAGCAGTTCTTC
CDR3 protein: CASNLAGIGNEQFF